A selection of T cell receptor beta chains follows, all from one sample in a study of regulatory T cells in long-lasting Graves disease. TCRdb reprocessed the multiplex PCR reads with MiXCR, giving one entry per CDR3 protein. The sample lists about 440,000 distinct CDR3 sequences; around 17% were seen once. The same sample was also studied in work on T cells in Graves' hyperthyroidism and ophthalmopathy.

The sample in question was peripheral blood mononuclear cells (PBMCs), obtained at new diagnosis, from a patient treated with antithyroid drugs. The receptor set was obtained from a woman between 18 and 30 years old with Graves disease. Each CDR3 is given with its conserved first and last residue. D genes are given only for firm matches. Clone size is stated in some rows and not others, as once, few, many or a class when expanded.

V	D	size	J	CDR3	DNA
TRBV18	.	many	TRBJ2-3	CASSPTSKADTQYF	TGTGCCAGCTCACCTACCTCTAAGGCAGATACGCAGTATTTT
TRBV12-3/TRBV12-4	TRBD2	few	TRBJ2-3	CASRKTSGRDRTDTQYF	TGTGCCAGCAGAAAGACTAGCGGGAGGGACCGCACAGATACGCAGTATTTT
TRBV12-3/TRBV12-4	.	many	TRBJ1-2	CASTTGYGYTF	TGTGCCAGCACCACAGGGTATGGCTACACCTTC
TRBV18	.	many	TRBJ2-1	CASSPLLGRSYNEQFF	TGTGCCAGCTCACCTCTACTAGGACGCTCCTACAATGAGCAGTTCTTC
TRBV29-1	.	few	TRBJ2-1	CSVPPVGTYNEQFF	TGCAGCGTTCCCCCGGTGGGGACTTACAATGAGCAGTTCTTC
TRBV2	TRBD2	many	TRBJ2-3	CASSEGGAGGGTDTQYF	TGTGCCAGCAGTGAAGGGGGAGCGGGAGGGGGCACTGATACGCAGTATTTT
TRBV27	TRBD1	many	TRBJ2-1	CASSLFGQVDNEQFF	TGTGCCAGCAGTTTGTTTGGACAGGTAGACAATGAGCAGTTCTTC
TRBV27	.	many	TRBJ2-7	CASSLSITTTRYEQYF	TGTGCCAGCAGTTTATCAATAACAACCACCCGCTACGAGCAGTACTTC
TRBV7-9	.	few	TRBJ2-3	CASSNRVTRVGRTDTQYF	TGTGCCAGCAGCAACAGGGTTACGAGGGTTGGTAGGACAGATACGCAGTATTTT
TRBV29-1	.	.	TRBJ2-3	CSVKQSTDTQYF	TGCAGCGTCAAACAGAGCACAGATACGCAGTATTTT
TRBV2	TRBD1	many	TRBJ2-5	CASSDRDREETQYF	TGTGCCAGCAGTGATAGGGACAGGGAAGAGACCCAGTACTTC
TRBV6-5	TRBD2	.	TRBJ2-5	CASSYGGRAEEETQYF	TGTGCCAGCAGTTACGGCGGGAGGGCCGAGGAAGAGACCCAGTACTTC
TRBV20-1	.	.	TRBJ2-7	CSASGGGPSSYEQYF	TGCAGTGCTAGTGGAGGAGGCCCTAGCTCCTACGAGCAGTACTTC
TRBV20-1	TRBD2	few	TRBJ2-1	CSARTSGSFNEQFF	TGCAGTGCACGGACTAGTGGAAGTTTCAATGAGCAGTTCTTC
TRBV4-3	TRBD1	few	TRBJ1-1	CASSQGDRPTTEAFF	TGCGCCAGCAGCCAAGGGGACAGGCCGACCACTGAAGCTTTCTTT
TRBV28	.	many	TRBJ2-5	CASASPPTQYF	TGTGCCAGCGCATCCCCCCCGACCCAGTACTTC
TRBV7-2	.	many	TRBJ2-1	CASRRNNEQFF	TGTGCCAGCAGGCGCAACAATGAGCAGTTCTTC
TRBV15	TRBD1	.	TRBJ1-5	CATSVTGNQPQHF	TGTGCCACCAGCGTGACAGGGAATCAGCCCCAGCATTTT
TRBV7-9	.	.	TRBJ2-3	CASPDTQYF	TGTGCCAGCCCAGATACGCAGTATTTT
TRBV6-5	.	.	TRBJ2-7	CASSLSGRTAYEQYF	TGTGCCAGCAGTTTGAGTGGGAGGACTGCCTACGAGCAGTACTTC
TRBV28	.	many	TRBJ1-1	CASRDSMNTEAFF	TGTGCCAGCAGGGACAGTATGAACACTGAAGCTTTCTTT
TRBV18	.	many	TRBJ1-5	CASSRQGYQPQHF	TGTGCCAGCTCCCGGCAGGGGTATCAGCCCCAGCATTTT
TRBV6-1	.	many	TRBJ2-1	CASSVRGQSFLNEQFF	TGTGCCAGCAGTGTCCGAGGACAGTCCTTTTTGAATGAGCAGTTCTTC
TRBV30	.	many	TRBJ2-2	CAWSPDGDGELFF	TGTGCCTGGAGCCCGGACGGGGACGGGGAGCTGTTTTTT
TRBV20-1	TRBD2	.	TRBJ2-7	CSARESGAGLYEQYF	TGCAGTGCTAGAGAATCGGGAGCGGGACTCTACGAGCAGTACTTC
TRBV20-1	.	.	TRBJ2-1	CSARDPSRKTEFF	TGCAGTGCTAGAGACCCTAGCAGAAAAACGGAGTTCTTC
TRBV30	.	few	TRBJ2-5	CAWSSGVQETQYF	TGTGCCTGGAGCTCGGGAGTCCAAGAGACCCAGTACTTC
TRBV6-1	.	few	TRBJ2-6	CASSVRLGGSGANVLTF	TGTGCCAGCAGTGTGAGATTGGGGGGCTCTGGGGCCAACGTCCTGACTTTC